Each of the 4 T cell receptor beta chains below was sequenced from the same sample in a study of Graves' ophthalmopathy and Graves' hyperthyroidism. TCR beta CDR3 amplification used RNA transcripts. After a first-round RT-PCR with HTBI primers, a second-round multiplex PCR was run. TCRdb reprocessed the multiplex PCR reads via MiXCR and lists one record per CDR3 protein. The sample consists of fewer than 650,000 distinct CDR3 sequences, approximately 21% of them appearing once. The sample comprised peripheral blood. These receptors all come from a young woman with stable Graves' hyperthyroidism. Some clones in this sample may be carry-over from other donors' samples.

In its sample, this clonotype was seen a few times. At one end, the junction sequence differs from germline, possibly due to a read error. The rearrangement uses TRBV30 and TRBJ2-4, with no clear D. The CDR3 spans 14 residues. Germline V gene sequence: CDR1 GTSNPN, CDR2 SVGIG (reference sequence). CDR3 bases: TGTGCCTGGAGTGTACTCAACGCCAAAAACATTAAGTACTTC. Protein product: CAWSVLNAKNIKYF.

The genes are TRBV12-5 and TRBJ1-2; TRBD1 is a possible D gene (6 bases). Germline CDR1 and CDR2: LGHNT and FRNRAP. The V gene lost 2 bases and the J gene lost 4 bases, with 14 bases spanning the gap. This CDR3 spans 15 amino acids. The CDR3 nucleotides are TGTGCTAGTGGTTTGTCGAACAGGGTTTCCTATGGCTACACCTTC. It specifies CASGLSNRVSYGYTF.

The rearrangement joins TRBV20-1 to TRBJ2-7, with 7 bases lining up with TRBD1. This CDR3 spans 16 amino acids. Germline lookup yields CDR1 DFQATT and CDR2 SNEGSKA (reference sequence). With 6 bases clipped from V and 0 bases from J, the junction kept 14 bases outside the gene matches. CDR3 nucleotides: TGCAGTGCACGCGTGGCAGGGGGTTTCCCCTCCTACGAGCAGTACTTC. The encoded protein is CSARVAGGFPSYEQYF.

This clonotype was counted between two and nine times. The V and J genes are TRBV12-3 or TRBV12-4 and TRBJ1-1, with D unresolved. The CDR3 length is 14 residues. Trimming stripped 3 bases from V and 0 bases from J, with 8 bases between. DNA of the CDR3: TGTGCCAGCAGTTTCGCTTTGGTGAACACTGAAGCTTTCTTT. Translating gives CASSFALVNTEAFF.